This T cell receptor beta chain was sequenced for a study of T cell responses to AZD1222 COVID-19 vaccine. The study, taken as a whole, reports: The sample set comprised mostly white British donors with more females, and clonal diversity was possibly underestimated. When two AZD1222 doses had been given, Spike-specific TCR breadth and depth rose.

Repertoires were generated with immunoSEQ multiplex PCR, while TCRdb's copy carries only in-frame clones and drops some. The data show some 140,000 clones, with more than 75% seen just once and approximately 19% held by the top ten. CDR3 length: 18 residues. V was clipped by 4 bases and J by 2 bases; unmatched bases: 12. Germline lookup yields CDR1 SEHNR and CDR2 FQNEAQ (reference sequence). To note about this clone: Antigen unknown.

The sample in question was peripheral blood, obtained on day 0 of AZD1222 vaccination. The TCR sequence derives from an adult in good health. The genes are TRBV7-9 and TRBJ1-3; 9 bases are shared with TRBD1. The CDR3 here is CASSWTSRDRVTGNTIYF. The CDR3 DNA reads as TGTGCCAGCAGCTGGACCTCCCGGGACAGGGTGACTGGAAACACCATATATTTT.